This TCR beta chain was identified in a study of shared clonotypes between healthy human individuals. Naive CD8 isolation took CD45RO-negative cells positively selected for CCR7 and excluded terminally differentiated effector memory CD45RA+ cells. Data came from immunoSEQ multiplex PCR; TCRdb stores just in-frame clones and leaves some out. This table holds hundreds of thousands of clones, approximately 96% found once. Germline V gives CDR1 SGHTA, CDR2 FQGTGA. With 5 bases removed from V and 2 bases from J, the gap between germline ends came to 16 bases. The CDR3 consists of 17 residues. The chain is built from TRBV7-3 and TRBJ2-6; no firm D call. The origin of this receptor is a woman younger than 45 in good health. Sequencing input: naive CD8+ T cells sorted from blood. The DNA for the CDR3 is TGTGCCAGCAGCCCTTCATTCGGAAGCACTGGGGCCAACGTCCTGACTTTC. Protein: CASSPSFGSTGANVLTF.